One and the same sample provided the 32 T cell receptor beta chains below, sequenced in a study of T-cell memory formation after mild COVID-19. TCRdb reprocessed the 5' RACE reads with MiXCR, giving one entry per CDR3 protein. The sample carries about 340,000 distinct CDR3 sequences, 13% to 15% recorded once. Sequenced input: PBMCs or a T cell subset sorted from them (not recorded which). These receptors all stem from a man younger than 35 who had mild COVID-19 (a few samples of this study predate the infection). Cell type and time point are not known.

J is TRBJ1-4 and V is TRBV4-1; 7 bases match TRBD1. This CDR3 has 15 residues. Unmatched junction bases numbered 2, after V lost 2 bases and J lost 2 bases. CDR1 is MGHRA and CDR2 is YSYEKL in the germline V gene. The CDR3 loop reads CASSQTGDTNEKLFF. The CDR3 DNA is TGCGCCAGCAGCCAAACAGGGGACACTAATGAAAAACTGTTTTTT.

V gene TRBV6-5 combines with J gene TRBJ2-5; 7 bases align to TRBD1. The CDR3 contains 14 residues. Germline-derived CDR1 and CDR2 are MNHEY and SVGAGI. V lost 7 bases and J lost 4; bases outside the gene matches: 9. CDR3 protein: CASMGDRVRETQYF. DNA for the CDR3: TGTGCCAGCATGGGAGACAGGGTACGAGAGACCCAGTACTTC.

This clonotype was counted at least ten times. The chain is built from TRBV18 and TRBJ2-7, with D perhaps being TRBD1 or TRBD2 (5 bases each). V lost 6 bases, J lost 0 bases, and 15 bases lay in between. CDR1 and CDR2 (germline): KGHSH, LQKENI. This CDR3 is 15 amino acids long. CDR3 loop: CASSRAPGSSYEQYV. The DNA of the CDR3 is TGTGCCAGCTCCCGGGCCCCAGGGAGCTCCTACGAGCAGTACGTC.

The chain employs TRBV24-1 and TRBJ1-1; weak D call: TRBD1 (6 bases). The V and J ends lost 7 bases and 1 base respectively, with 18 bases between them. Germline assignment: CDR1 KGHDR and CDR2 SFDVKD. The CDR3 is made up of 16 amino acids. The CDR3 coding sequence is TGTGCCACCAGGCCCCGGGGGGCGGCCACGAACACTGAAGCTTTCTTT. It is translated as CATRPRGAATNTEAFF.

This clonotype was seen repeatedly, ten times or more. This sequence joins TRBV12-3 or TRBV12-4 and TRBJ1-4, with TRBD1 as a possible D gene (5 bases). This CDR3 is 14 amino acids long. The V gene lost 2 bases and the J gene lost 3 bases, with 7 bases spanning the gap. CDR3 nucleotides: TGTGCCAGCAGTTTATGGGGGTCTAATGAAAAACTGTTTTTT. This gives the protein CASSLWGSNEKLFF.

This chain joins TRBV4-1 and TRBJ1-1; unclear D gene. CDR1 is MGHRA and CDR2 is YSYEKL in the germline V gene. The CDR3 sequence is 15 residues long. The V gene lost 3 bases and the J gene lost 1 base, with 12 bases spanning the gap. The CDR3, as DNA: TGCGCCAGCAGCCACCCCTGGGCCGAGAACACTGAAGCTTTCTTT. Amino acid sequence: CASSHPWAENTEAFF.

This clonotype has more than one count but fewer than ten. This chain joins TRBV30 and TRBJ2-3, with D possibly matching TRBD1 (6 bases). The ends were cut back, 0 bases at V and 4 bases at J, with 11 bases in the middle. Germline CDR1 and CDR2: GTSNPN and SVGIG (reference sequence). CDR3 length equals 14 residues. CDR3 sequence: CAWSVTRGADTQYF. CDR3 bases: TGTGCCTGGAGTGTAACCAGGGGCGCAGATACGCAGTATTTT.

The CDR3 spells CASRLRQGSEQYF. The CDR3 DNA reads as TGTGCCAGCCGTCTTCGGCAGGGGAGCGAGCAGTACTTC. The chain couples TRBV27 to TRBJ2-7; tentative D call: TRBD1 (6 bases). Germline CDR1 reads MNHEY; CDR2 reads SMNVEV (reference sequence). The CDR3 is 13 residues long. V was pared by 8 bases and J by 6 bases, with 17 bases between.

This clonotype came up a few times. V and J are TRBV4-1 and TRBJ2-1; D is possibly TRBD1 (5 bases). Germline CDR1 reads MGHRA; CDR2 reads YSYEKL. V lost 2 bases to trimming and J lost 7 bases, with 15 bases between them. The CDR3 runs 15 residues. The CDR3 protein is CASSQHGAPGNEQFF. The CDR3 DNA reads as TGCGCCAGCAGCCAACACGGAGCCCCAGGGAATGAGCAGTTCTTC.

This clonotype was detected a few times. This rearrangement joins TRBV20-1 to TRBJ1-1; D not certain. The V end lost 1 base, the J end lost 1 base, and 7 bases lay between the germline ends. The CDR3 is 13 residues long. CDR1 and CDR2 (germline): DFQATT, SNEGSKA (reference sequence). CDR3 nucleotides: TGCAGTGCTAGAGGAGGCGGGAACACTGAAGCTTTCTTT. Protein product: CSARGGGNTEAFF.

The V gene is TRBV4-2, the J gene TRBJ2-2, with 12 bases identical to TRBD2. Germline assignment: CDR1 LGHNA and CDR2 YNFKEQ. V lost 5 bases, J lost 2 bases, and 6 bases stayed unmatched. This CDR3 spans 17 amino acids. The CDR3 loop is CASSGPTSGGNTGELFF. The CDR3 DNA is TGTGCCAGCAGCGGCCCGACTAGCGGGGGAAACACCGGGGAGCTGTTTTTT.

This clonotype was seen a few times. This chain links TRBV5-1 with TRBJ2-5; 7 bases are a match to TRBD2. The germline CDR1 and CDR2 sequences are SGHRS and YFSETQ. The CDR3 runs 15 residues. After removal of 4 bases from V and 5 bases from J, the junction contained 11 bases not matched to a gene. CDR3 region: CASSALGGMAETQYF. DNA for the CDR3: TGCGCCAGCAGCGCCCTGGGAGGGATGGCGGAGACCCAGTACTTC.

This clonotype has just a few counts. The gene calls are TRBV5-1 and TRBJ2-1, with TRBD1 matching 9 bases. V shed 7 bases, J shed 3 bases, and the junction held 5 bases outside the gene matches. The CDR3 loop spans 14 amino acids. Looked up from germline, CDR1 is SGHRS and CDR2 is YFSETQ. CDR3 region: CASWDREGYNEQFF. CDR3 nucleotide sequence: TGCGCCAGCTGGGACAGGGAAGGCTACAATGAGCAGTTCTTC. The whole variable domain, filled in from reference TRBV5-1 and TRBJ2-1, reads KAGVTQTPRYLIKTRGQQVTLSCSPISGHRSVSWYQQTPGQGLQFLFEYFSETQRNKGNFPGRFSGRQFSNSRSEMNVSTLELGDSALYLCASWDREGYNEQFFGPGTRLTVL.

In this sample, this clonotype turned up once. The chain carries TRBV4-3 and TRBJ1-4; TRBD1 is a possible D gene (5 bases). Germline-derived CDR1 and CDR2 are LGHNA and YSLEER. V dropped 0 bases and J dropped 6 bases, with 11 bases sitting between them. The CDR3 spans 15 residues. CDR3 coding DNA: TGCGCCAGCAGCCAAGAGAGGGGAGGTTATGAAAAACTGTTTTTT. It yields the protein CASSQERGGYEKLFF.

This clonotype was observed at least ten times. This rearrangement joins TRBV7-2 to TRBJ2-7; D unclear. With 5 bases removed from V and 2 bases from J, the gap between germline ends came to 4 bases. CDR1 is SGHTA and CDR2 is FQGNSA in the germline V gene. The CDR3 length is 11 residues. The CDR3 DNA is TGTGCCAGCAGCACCACCTACGAGCAGTACTTC. Its protein product is CASSTTYEQYF. Complete variable domain (other parts from reference TRBV7-2 and TRBJ2-7): GAGVSQSPSNKVTEKGKDVELRCDPISGHTALYWYRQSLGQGLEFLIYFQGNSAPDKSGLPSDRFSAERTGGSVSTLTIQRTQQEDSAVYLCASSTTYEQYFGPGTRLTVT.

Only a few counts were recorded for this clonotype. The V and J genes are TRBV5-1 and TRBJ1-1, with 7 bases matching TRBD1. The CDR3 is 14 residues long. Germline CDR1 reads SGHRS; CDR2 reads YFSETQ. V lost 3 bases and J lost 1; bases outside the gene matches: 3. CDR3: CASSYGQENTEAFF. CDR3 sequence (DNA): TGCGCCAGCAGCTATGGACAGGAGAACACTGAAGCTTTCTTT.

This clonotype has more than one count but fewer than ten. The chain recombines TRBV4-1 with TRBJ2-5; 9 bases are a match to TRBD2. J lost 4 bases, V lost 6 bases, and 9 bases had no gene match. The CDR3 length is 15 residues. Germline V gene data show CDR1 as MGHRA and CDR2 as YSYEKL. CDR3 loop: CASRGLARSGETQYF. The CDR3 nucleotides read TGCGCCAGCAGAGGACTAGCGCGGTCTGGAGAGACCCAGTACTTC.

The chain combines TRBV6-6 with TRBJ1-2; D possibly corresponds to TRBD1 (5 bases). CDR3 length equals 14 residues. Trimming cost V 4 bases and J 4 bases, with 13 bases left between them. In germline, CDR1 is MNHNY, CDR2 SVGAGI (reference sequence). The CDR3 DNA is TGTGCCAGCAGTTCCCTCGGGACGGCCTATGGCTACACCTTC. Its protein is CASSSLGTAYGYTF.

The J gene is TRBJ2-7, the V gene TRBV6-5, with D possibly being TRBD2 (6 bases). The germline V and J ends were trimmed by 8 bases and 1 base, with 18 bases remaining between them. The CDR3 is made up of 15 amino acids. Germline CDR1 MNHEY, CDR2 SVGAGI. This CDR3 reads CASSLDGGKSYEQYF. The CDR3, as DNA: TGTGCCAGCTCTCTCGACGGGGGTAAATCCTACGAGCAGTACTTC.

In this sample, this clonotype turned up a few times. The V call is TRBV20-1, the J call TRBJ2-1, with 8 positions matching TRBD1. CDR3 size: 16 residues. Germline values: CDR1 DFQATT, CDR2 SNEGSKA (reference sequence). The ends lost 3 bases at V and 0 bases at J; junction bases unmatched: 7. The CDR3 loop reads CSARGRDRGSYNEQFF. CDR3 DNA: TGCAGTGCTAGGGGGAGAGACAGGGGCTCCTACAATGAGCAGTTCTTC.

There are a few counts of this clonotype. The chain joins TRBV7-3 to TRBJ1-1; no reliable D call. Between the trimmed V and J ends, which lost 3 bases and 3 bases, there was a span of 8 bases. Germline assignment: CDR1 SGHTA and CDR2 FQGTGA. CDR3 length equals 13 residues. Here the CDR3 reads CASSLQADTEAFF. The CDR3 region has the DNA TGTGCCAGCAGCTTGCAGGCCGACACTGAAGCTTTCTTT.

This rearrangement joins TRBV12-3 or TRBV12-4 to TRBJ2-4; 9 bases map to TRBD1. The V segment lost 5 bases and the J segment 8 bases; nucleotides outside the gene matches: 13. The CDR3 length is 16 residues. CDR3 loop: CASSLWTGDRSDIQYF. The CDR3 DNA reads TGTGCCAGCAGTCTCTGGACAGGGGACAGATCGGACATTCAGTACTTC.

This clonotype was counted only a few times. The genes are TRBV9 and TRBJ2-5, with 10 nucleotides matching TRBD2. This CDR3 is 17 amino acids long. V trimming: 1 base; J trimming: 1 base; junction bases outside the gene matches: 7. Germline assignment: CDR1 SGDLS and CDR2 YYNGEE. As DNA, the CDR3 is TGTGCCAGCAGCGTAAAGGGTAGCGGGGGGTCCCAAGAGACCCAGTACTTC. Translating gives CASSVKGSGGSQETQYF.

This clonotype was counted a few times. The chain has TRBV5-6 and TRBJ1-2, with 7 bases identical to TRBD1. The V gene end was trimmed by 3 bases and the J gene end by 2 bases; junction bases not matched to a gene: 4. Per the germline V gene, CDR1 is SGHDT and CDR2 is YYEEEE. CDR3 size: 14 residues. The CDR3 loop reads CASSSGGNNYGYTF. DNA of the CDR3: TGTGCCAGCAGCTCAGGGGGGAACAACTATGGCTACACCTTC.

The gene calls are TRBV2 and TRBJ1-5; 9 positions match TRBD1. In germline, CDR1 is SNHLY, CDR2 FYNNEI. V was clipped by 4 bases and J by 6 bases; unmatched bases: 4. This CDR3 contains 14 residues. In DNA form, the CDR3 reads TGTGCCAGCAGTGCGGACAGGGGAAGTCAGCCCCAGCATTTT. This translates into CASSADRGSQPQHF. Filled out from reference TRBV2 and TRBJ1-5, the complete variable domain reads EPEVTQTPSHQVTQMGQEVILRCVPISNHLYFYWYRQILGQKVEFLVSFYNNEISEKSEIFDDQFSVERPDGSNFTLKIRSTKLEDSAMYFCASSADRGSQPQHFGDGTRLSIL.

This clonotype came up many times. The chain joins TRBV5-1 to TRBJ1-2; no reliable D call. CDR1 and CDR2 (germline): SGHRS, YFSETQ. The CDR3 covers 14 residues. Trimming took off 4 bases at V and 8 bases at J, with 18 bases between the two ends. The CDR3 DNA follows: TGCGCCAGCAGCCCCTCGGTGGGATCTGGAGGCTACACCTTC. It codes for CASSPSVGSGGYTF.

This clonotype was observed a few times. The V gene is TRBV6-5, the J gene TRBJ2-3, with D unresolved. V was cut by 6 bases and J by 3 bases, with 22 bases left in between. CDR3 size: 17 residues. Germline assignment: CDR1 MNHEY and CDR2 SVGAGI. The CDR3 here is CASSPFGSGTGTDTQYF. CDR3 DNA sequence: TGTGCCAGCAGCCCGTTTGGCTCCGGAACTGGGACAGATACGCAGTATTTT.

This clonotype was observed a few times. The J gene is TRBJ2-1, the V gene TRBV5-6, with a tentative D call TRBD1 (6 bases). The CDR3 loop spans 15 amino acids. Looked up from germline, CDR1 is SGHDT and CDR2 is YYEEEE. The V end was cut by 0 bases, the J end by 6 bases, with 13 bases between. The CDR3 bases are TGTGCCAGCAGCTTGGTGGACAGAAGTCTCAATGAGCAGTTCTTC. It translates to CASSLVDRSLNEQFF.

The chain has TRBV27 and TRBJ2-2; D might be TRBD2 (6 bases). The CDR3 has 21 residues. V dropped 0 bases and J dropped 4 bases, with 27 bases sitting between them. CDR1 MNHEY and CDR2 SMNVEV come from the germline V gene (reference sequence). The CDR3 nucleotides read TGTGCCAGCAGTTTATCGCTCTTACGGGCCCGGAGGGGCCCTAGCACCGGGGAGCTGTTTTTT. Its translation is CASSLSLLRARRGPSTGELFF.

This clonotype occurred many times. The J gene is TRBJ2-1, the V gene TRBV28, with 8 bases aligning to TRBD2. V shed 4 bases and J 6 bases; nucleotides not matched to a gene: 5. Germline V gives CDR1 MDHEN, CDR2 SYDVKM. CDR3 size: 14 residues. CDR3 in amino acids: CASSSGGPANEQFF. The CDR3 DNA reads as TGTGCCAGCAGTTCGGGGGGGCCGGCCAATGAGCAGTTCTTC.

The sample holds many counts of this clonotype. The chain couples TRBV7-9 to TRBJ2-2; 11 nucleotides match TRBD1. J lost 3 bases, V lost 5 bases, and 5 bases had no gene match. Germline V gene data show CDR1 as SEHNR and CDR2 as FQNEAQ (reference sequence). The CDR3 sequence is 16 residues long. The chain's CDR3 is CASSSGTGGYTGELFF. The CDR3 coding sequence is TGTGCCAGCAGCAGTGGGACAGGGGGTTACACCGGGGAGCTGTTTTTT.

The gene calls are TRBV29-1 and TRBJ2-5; D tentatively reads TRBD1 or TRBD2 (5 bases each). Germline CDR1 reads SQVTM; CDR2 reads ANQGSEA. There are 15 residues in the CDR3. Trimming took off 4 bases at V and 5 bases at J, with 20 bases between the two ends. The CDR3 bases are TGCAGCGTTGTGAGGATCGACAGCCCGGGGGAGACCCAGTACTTC. This gives the protein CSVVRIDSPGETQYF.